This is a list of T cell receptor beta chains from one sample in a study of T-cell reconstitution after alpha-beta-depleted transplantation in children. A single record per CDR3 protein comes from TCRdb applying MiXCR to the PCR reads. The data contain about 78,000 distinct CDR3 sequences, roughly 14% of them singletons. The sample here was PBMCs, mostly from graft donor cells, taken 180 days after TCRalphabeta/CD19-depleted stem cell transplant. The receptors here all came from a male patient between 2 and 10 years old who had a stem cell transplant for acute lymphoblastic leukemia, so the T cells may come from the graft donor. Each CDR3 is given with its conserved first and last residue. D genes are given only for firm matches. Not all rows give a size; the values are once, few, many and, for expanded clones, a class.

clone_size,d_call,v_call,j_call,cdr3_nt,cdr3_aa
few,-,TRBV6-1,TRBJ2-3,TGTGCCAGCAGCGGGGGATGGGGGGCAGATACGCAGTATTTT,CASSGGWGADTQYF
many,-,TRBV28,TRBJ1-1,TGTGCCAGCAGTTTCCCACTCCTCGGCCTGGACACTGAAGCTTTCTTT,CASSFPLLGLDTEAFF
-,-,TRBV24-1,TRBJ1-6,TGTGCCACCAGTGATTTGGAGGACCGAGAGTATAATTCACCCCTCCACTTT,CATSDLEDREYNSPLHF
few,-,TRBV27,TRBJ2-3,TGTGCCAGCAGTCAGGATTCTAGCACAGATACGCAGTATTTT,CASSQDSSTDTQYF
few,-,TRBV29-1,TRBJ2-1,TGCAGCGCCCCCTCGTCTAGCTATTGGTCCTACAATGAGCAGTTCTTC,CSAPSSSYWSYNEQFF
-,-,TRBV7-2,TRBJ2-1,TGTGCCAGCAGCTCTAGCCCCTCGGGTTACAATGAGCAGTTCTTC,CASSSSPSGYNEQFF
few,TRBD1,TRBV6-5,TRBJ2-3,TGTGCCAGCAGTTACTCGCGTTTAAGGGACAGGGAGGAGAATACGCAGTATTTT,CASSYSRLRDREENTQYF
-,-,TRBV10-3,TRBJ1-5,TGTGCCATCAGTGGTGAGCAGGGCGGCAATCAGCCCCAGCATTTT,CAISGEQGGNQPQHF
few,-,TRBV7-2,TRBJ1-1,TGTGCCAGCAGCTTGCAGCCCTCCGGGGGTGAAGCTTTCTTT,CASSLQPSGGEAFF
once,-,TRBV28,TRBJ2-1,TGTGCCAGCAGTCGCAGAAGGCCTAGCCCTATGAGCTCCTACAATGAGCAGTTCTTC,CASSRRRPSPMSSYNEQFF
few,TRBD1,TRBV6-1,TRBJ1-1,TGTGCCAGCAGCGTGACAGGGGGGCTGATGAACACTGAAGCTTTCTTT,CASSVTGGLMNTEAFF
few,TRBD2,TRBV20-1,TRBJ2-1,TGCAGTGCTAGGGGCGGGGGGGCCAGAAATGAGCAGTTCTTC,CSARGGGARNEQFF
-,TRBD1,TRBV28,TRBJ2-4,TGTGCCAGCGGGGACAGACCCAAAAACATTCAGTACTTC,CASGDRPKNIQYF
-,-,TRBV28,TRBJ2-4,TGTGCCAGCAGTTCCGACAGGCCCATAGGTAGGGCCAAAAACATTCAGTACTTC,CASSSDRPIGRAKNIQYF
few,TRBD2,TRBV20-1,TRBJ2-3,TGCAGTGCTAGAATCGGTAGCGGGGGGCCCACAGATACGCAGTATTTT,CSARIGSGGPTDTQYF
few,-,TRBV6-5,TRBJ2-3,TGTGCCAGCAGTTATCGCCGGGGCTGGGGCACAGATACGCAGTATTTT,CASSYRRGWGTDTQYF
-,-,TRBV5-5,TRBJ2-5,TGTGCCAGCAGCCCTCCCTGGGGGGAGACCCAGTACTTC,CASSPPWGETQYF
few,TRBD2,TRBV24-1,TRBJ2-3,TGTGCCACCAGTGATTACCAACTAGCGGGAGCAGATACGCAGTATTTT,CATSDYQLAGADTQYF
few,TRBD1,TRBV4-3,TRBJ1-6,TGCGCCAGCAGCCCAGGGGGAGGGAAGGGCTATAATTCACCCCTCCACTTT,CASSPGGGKGYNSPLHF
few,-,TRBV27,TRBJ2-1,TGTGCCAGCAGTACCCGGGGGCCGAGCTCCTACAATGAGCAGTTCTTC,CASSTRGPSSYNEQFF
-,TRBD1,TRBV12-3/TRBV12-4,TRBJ2-7,TGTGCCAGCAGTTATTGGACAGGGCCCAACCACGAGCAGTACTTC,CASSYWTGPNHEQYF
few,-,TRBV4-3,TRBJ2-3,TGCGCCAGCAGCCAAGCTCTAGTAGGGAATACGCAGTATTTT,CASSQALVGNTQYF
many,-,TRBV4-3,TRBJ2-1,TGCGCCAGCAGCCAAGATCCAGCGGTAGGATCCAATGAGCAGTTCTTC,CASSQDPAVGSNEQFF
many,TRBD1,TRBV5-1,TRBJ1-6,TGCGCCAGCAGCTTGGACAGGGGCAGACCCCTCCACTTT,CASSLDRGRPLHF
-,-,TRBV5-4,TRBJ2-1,TGTGCCAGCACCGACAGGCCCCGCAATGAGCAGTTCTTC,CASTDRPRNEQFF
few,-,TRBV6-6,TRBJ2-1,TGTGCCACCGAGGGGGGCCCGAATGAGCAGTTCTTC,CATEGGPNEQFF
many,TRBD1,TRBV7-3,TRBJ2-5,TGTGCCAGCAGCTTCTCGGGGACAGGGGAGACCCAGTACTTC,CASSFSGTGETQYF
many,-,TRBV10-3,TRBJ2-3,TGTGCCATCAGATCAAGGGACATCGGCACAGATACGCAGTATTTT,CAIRSRDIGTDTQYF
few,TRBD2,TRBV7-3,TRBJ2-2,TGTGCCAGCAGCTTAGCTAGCGGTTACACCGGGGAGCTGTTTTTT,CASSLASGYTGELFF
many,TRBD2,TRBV7-9,TRBJ2-3,TGTGCCAGCAGCTTGGGACTAGCAGATACGCAGTATTTT,CASSLGLADTQYF
few,-,TRBV18,TRBJ1-4,TGTGCCAGCTCTTCGCCAGGGGTGGAAAAACTGTTTTTT,CASSSPGVEKLFF